The clone carrying this T cell receptor beta chain showed up many times. Its antigen is not known. The data stem from a study of T cells after yellow fever vaccination. Overall study results and limits: Repertoires sorted by FACS could include abundant clonotypes that are contaminants from the bulk population.

CDR1 and CDR2 from the germline V gene are LGHNA and YNFKEQ. V was pared by 1 base and J by 2 bases, with 18 bases between. The CDR3 is 19 amino acids. TCRdb reanalysed the 5' RACE reads using MiXCR and keeps one entry per CDR3 protein. The table lists 300,000 or so distinct CDR3 sequences, 6.5% to 8.5% of them singletons. The chain carries TRBV4-2 and TRBJ2-6; D possibly matches TRBD1 or TRBD2 (6 bases each). This clonotype was sampled from a man younger than 30 who received the YFV17D yellow fever vaccine. The starting material was PBMCs, obtained roughly 47 days after the first yellow fever vaccination. CDR3 in DNA: TGTGCCAGCAGCCAAGCCGTGGGGGGCGGTTCGGCTGGGGCCAACGTCCTGACTTTC. It specifies CASSQAVGGGSAGANVLTF.